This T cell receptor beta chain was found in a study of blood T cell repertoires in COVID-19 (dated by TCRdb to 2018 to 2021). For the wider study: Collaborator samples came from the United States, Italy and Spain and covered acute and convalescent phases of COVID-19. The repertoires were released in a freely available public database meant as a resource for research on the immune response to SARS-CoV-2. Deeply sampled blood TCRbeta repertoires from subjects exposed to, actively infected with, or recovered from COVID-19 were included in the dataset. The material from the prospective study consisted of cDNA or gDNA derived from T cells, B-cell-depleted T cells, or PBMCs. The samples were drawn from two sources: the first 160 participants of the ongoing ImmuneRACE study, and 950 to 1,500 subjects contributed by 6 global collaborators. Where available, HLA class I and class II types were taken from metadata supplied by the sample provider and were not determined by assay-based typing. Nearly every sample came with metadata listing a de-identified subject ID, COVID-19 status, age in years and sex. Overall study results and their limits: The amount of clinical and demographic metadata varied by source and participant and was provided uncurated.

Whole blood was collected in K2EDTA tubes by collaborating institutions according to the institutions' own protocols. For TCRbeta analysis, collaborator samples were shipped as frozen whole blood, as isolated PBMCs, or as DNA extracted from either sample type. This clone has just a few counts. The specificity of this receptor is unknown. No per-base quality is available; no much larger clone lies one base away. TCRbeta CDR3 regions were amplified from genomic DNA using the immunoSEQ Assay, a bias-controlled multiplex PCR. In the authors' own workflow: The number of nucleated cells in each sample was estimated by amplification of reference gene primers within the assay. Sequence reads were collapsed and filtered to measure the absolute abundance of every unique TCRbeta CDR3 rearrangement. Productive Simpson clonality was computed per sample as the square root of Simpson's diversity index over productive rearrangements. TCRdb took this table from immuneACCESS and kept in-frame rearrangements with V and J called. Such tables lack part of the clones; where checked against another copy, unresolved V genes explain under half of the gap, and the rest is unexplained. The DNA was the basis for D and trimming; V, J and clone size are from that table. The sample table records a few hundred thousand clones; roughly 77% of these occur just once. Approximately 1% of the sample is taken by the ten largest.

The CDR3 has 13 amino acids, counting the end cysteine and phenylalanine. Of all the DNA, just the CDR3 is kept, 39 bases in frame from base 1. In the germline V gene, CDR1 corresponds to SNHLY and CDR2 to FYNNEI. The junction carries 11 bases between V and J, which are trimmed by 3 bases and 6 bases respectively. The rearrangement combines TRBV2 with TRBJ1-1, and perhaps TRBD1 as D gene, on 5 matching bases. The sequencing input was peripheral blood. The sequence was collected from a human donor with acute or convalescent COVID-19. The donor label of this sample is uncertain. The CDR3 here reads CASSDYRTSEAFF. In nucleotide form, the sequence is TGTGCCAGCAGTGACTACAGGACATCTGAAGCTTTCTTT.